The entry that follows covers one TCR beta chain sequence. This specimen comes from a study of CD8 T cells in Susac syndrome. The V end lost 5 bases, the J end lost 6 bases, and 4 bases lay between the germline ends. Germline-derived CDR1 and CDR2 are SQVTM and ANQGSEA. CDR3 length: 10 amino acids. TCR beta sequencing was performed on blood CD8+ and CD4+ T cells. Controls were healthy donors chosen to match patients in age and sex. CD8+ and CD4+ T cells were negatively isolated; TEMRA cells were FACS-enriched. Random-hexamer reverse transcription was applied to about 0.45 to 1 ug RNA. Amplification of TCR beta CDR3 across 54 Vbeta and 13 Jbeta was performed with immunoSEQ multiplex PCR. TCRdb fed the immunoSEQ multiplex PCR reads into MiXCR, producing one record per CDR3 protein. The table has around 190,000 distinct CDR3 sequences, 85% to 95% seen once.

The sample taken for sequencing was CD4+ T cells from PBMCs. The rearrangement links TRBV29-1 to TRBJ1-4; D gene ambiguous. The TCR comes from a human donor in good health. CDR3 in DNA: TGCAGCGTTAAGGATGAAAAACTGTTTTTT. The encoded protein is CSVKDEKLFF. Complete variable domain (other parts from reference TRBV29-1 and TRBJ1-4): SAVISQKPSRDICQRGTSLTIQCQVDSQVTMMFWYRQQPGQSLTLIATANQGSEATYESGFVIDKFPISRPNLTFSTLTVSNMSPEDSSIYLCSVKDEKLFFGSGTQLSVL.